Here is one T cell receptor beta chain with its context. The germline V gene encodes CDR1 ENHRY and CDR2 SYGVKD. V was pared by 11 bases and J by 2 bases, with 6 bases of the junction left unmatched. This CDR3 is 13 amino acids long. The entry originates in a study of blood T cell repertoires in COVID-19. Study-level information: Acute-phase and convalescent COVID-19 samples originated in the United States, Italy and Spain. From T cells, B-cell-depleted T cells, or PBMCs came the material, which was cDNA or gDNA.

In the authors' workflow: Amplification of reference gene primers was used by the study to estimate nucleated cell counts. Generated by immunoSEQ multiplex PCR, the TCRdb table keeps only in-frame clones and is missing some. That table supplies the V and J calls and clone size; D and trimming were determined from the DNA. The sample consists of under 300,000 clones, approximately 86% of them appearing once. Sequenced sample: peripheral blood. This clonotype was sampled from a woman in her 70s with active or convalescent COVID-19. The chain recombines TRBV10-3 with TRBJ1-5, with 7 bases fitting TRBD1. In nucleotides, the CDR3 is TGTGCCTCTTCCGACAGGGGCAATCAGCCCCAGCATTTT. Its protein is CASSDRGNQPQHF.